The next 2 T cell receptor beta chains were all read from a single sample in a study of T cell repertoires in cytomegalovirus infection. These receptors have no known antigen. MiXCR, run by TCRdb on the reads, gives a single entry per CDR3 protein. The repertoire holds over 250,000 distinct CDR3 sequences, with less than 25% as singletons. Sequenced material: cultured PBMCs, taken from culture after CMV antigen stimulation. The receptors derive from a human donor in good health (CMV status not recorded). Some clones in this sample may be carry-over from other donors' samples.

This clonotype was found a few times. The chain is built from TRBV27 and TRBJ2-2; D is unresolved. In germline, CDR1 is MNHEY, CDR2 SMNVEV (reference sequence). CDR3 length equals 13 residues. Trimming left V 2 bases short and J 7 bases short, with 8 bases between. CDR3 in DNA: TGTGCCAGCAGTTTACCATGGAACGGGGAGCTGTTTTTT. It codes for CASSLPWNGELFF.

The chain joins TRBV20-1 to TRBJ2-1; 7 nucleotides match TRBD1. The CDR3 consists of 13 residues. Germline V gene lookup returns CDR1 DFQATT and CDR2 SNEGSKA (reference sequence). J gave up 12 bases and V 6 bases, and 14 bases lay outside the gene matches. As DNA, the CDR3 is TGCAGTGCGCCCGACAGGGTCCAACTTCGGCAGTTCTTC. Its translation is CSAPDRVQLRQFF.